Sequencing of this TCR beta chain was carried out in a study of T cell repertoires in cytomegalovirus infection. General study points: HLA-C-restricted CMV clonotypes gave the most frequent clonotype in two of eight donors.

Each CDR3 protein gets one entry after TCRdb re-called the reads with MiXCR. The table has more than 75,000 distinct CDR3 sequences, more than 3.5% seen once. Trimming shortened V by 7 bases and J by 6 bases, and 10 bases separated the two germline ends. The CDR3 covers 13 residues. Germline V gene lookup returns CDR1 LNHDA and CDR2 SQIVND (reference sequence). Ten or more counts support this clonotype. Its specificity is not known. The V and J genes are TRBV19 and TRBJ1-6, with a tentative D call TRBD1 (6 bases). The sequence was collected from a human donor in good health (CMV status not recorded). Some clones in this sample may be carry-over from other donors' samples. The sequenced material came from PBMCs. The CDR3 bases are TGTGCCAGTAATGGACAGCTTAATTCACCCCTCCACTTT. Encoded protein: CASNGQLNSPLHF.